The TCR beta chain described here comes from a study of PD-L1 blockade in urothelial cancer. Study overall: Patients started atezolizumab in the mid-2010s, 1,200 mg intravenously every 3 weeks. At 3 weeks (second dose) and 6 weeks after starting treatment, blood was analyzed. Study conclusions and caveats: TCR clonality was measured in pretreatment peripheral blood. Clonality below the median predicted better survival. For durable-benefit patients, tumor-associated blood clones expanded more at 3 weeks.

The table came from immunoSEQ multiplex PCR; TCRdb's copy has only in-frame clones and leaves some out. The repertoire includes 20,000 to 25,000 clones, approximately 88% of them detected once, and around 10% sits in the top ten. Comments on this clone: Its cognate antigen is unknown.

There are 17 residues in the CDR3. Trimming stripped 6 bases from V and 0 bases from J, with 18 bases between. Germline CDR1 and CDR2: MGHRA and YSYEKL. V gene TRBV4-1 combines with J gene TRBJ1-5, with a weak D call TRBD1 (5 bases). The input for sequencing was PBMCs, taken around atezolizumab (anti-PD-L1) treatment. This clonotype was sampled from a man between 65 and 80 years old with urothelial cancer. Here the CDR3 DNA reads TGCGCCAGCAGACCCCGCGCTAACAGGTATAGCAATCAGCCCCAGCATTTT. This sequence encodes CASRPRANRYSNQPQHF.